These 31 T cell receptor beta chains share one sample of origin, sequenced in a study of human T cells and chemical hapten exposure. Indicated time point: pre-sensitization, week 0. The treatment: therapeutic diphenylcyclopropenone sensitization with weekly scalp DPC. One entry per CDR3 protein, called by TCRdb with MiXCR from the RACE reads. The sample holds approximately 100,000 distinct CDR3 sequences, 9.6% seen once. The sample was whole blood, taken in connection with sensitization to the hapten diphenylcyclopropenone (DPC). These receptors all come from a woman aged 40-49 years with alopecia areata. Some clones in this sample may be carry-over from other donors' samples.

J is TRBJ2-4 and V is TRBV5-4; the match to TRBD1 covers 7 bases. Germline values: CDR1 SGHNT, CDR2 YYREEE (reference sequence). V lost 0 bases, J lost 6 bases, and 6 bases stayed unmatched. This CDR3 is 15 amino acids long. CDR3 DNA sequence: TGTGCCAGCAGCTTGGATCAGGGGGTCGGAAACATTCAGTACTTC. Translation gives CASSLDQGVGNIQYF.

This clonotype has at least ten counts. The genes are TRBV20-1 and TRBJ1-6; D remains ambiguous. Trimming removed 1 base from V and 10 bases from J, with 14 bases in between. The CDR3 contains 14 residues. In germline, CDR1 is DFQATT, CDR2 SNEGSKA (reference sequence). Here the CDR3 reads CSARVSGQGSPLHF. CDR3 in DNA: TGCAGTGCTAGAGTGTCGGGCCAAGGATCACCCCTCCACTTT.

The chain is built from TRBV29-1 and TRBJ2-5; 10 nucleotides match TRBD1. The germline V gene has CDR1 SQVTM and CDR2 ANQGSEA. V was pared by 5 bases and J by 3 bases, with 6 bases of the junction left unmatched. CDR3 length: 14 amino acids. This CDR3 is CSVTGQGGEETQYF. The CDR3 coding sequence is TGCAGCGTTACAGGACAGGGGGGTGAAGAGACCCAGTACTTC.

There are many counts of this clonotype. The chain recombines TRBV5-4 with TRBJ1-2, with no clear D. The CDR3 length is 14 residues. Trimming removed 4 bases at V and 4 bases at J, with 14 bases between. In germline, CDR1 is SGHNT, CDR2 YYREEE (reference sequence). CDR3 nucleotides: TGTGCCAGCAGCCCGGACTCGGAGGGCTATGGCTACACCTTC. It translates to CASSPDSEGYGYTF. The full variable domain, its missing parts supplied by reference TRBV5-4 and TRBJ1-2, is ETGVTQSPTHLIKTRGQQVTLRCSSQSGHNTVSWYQQALGQGPQFIFQYYREEENGRGNFPPRFSGLQFPNYSSELNVNALELDDSALYLCASSPDSEGYGYTFGSGTRLTVV.

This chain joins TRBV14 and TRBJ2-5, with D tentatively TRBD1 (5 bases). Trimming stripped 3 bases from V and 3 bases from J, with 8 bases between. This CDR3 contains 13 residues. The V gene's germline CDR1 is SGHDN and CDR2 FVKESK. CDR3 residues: CASSHRVEETQYF. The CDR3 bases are TGTGCCAGCAGCCACAGGGTAGAAGAGACCCAGTACTTC.

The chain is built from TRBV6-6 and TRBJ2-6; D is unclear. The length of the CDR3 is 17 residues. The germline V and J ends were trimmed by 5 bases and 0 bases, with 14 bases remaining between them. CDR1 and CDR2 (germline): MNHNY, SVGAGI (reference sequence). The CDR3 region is CASSLTSATSGANVLTF. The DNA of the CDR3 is TGTGCCAGCAGTCTTACTTCTGCCACCTCTGGGGCCAACGTCCTGACTTTC.

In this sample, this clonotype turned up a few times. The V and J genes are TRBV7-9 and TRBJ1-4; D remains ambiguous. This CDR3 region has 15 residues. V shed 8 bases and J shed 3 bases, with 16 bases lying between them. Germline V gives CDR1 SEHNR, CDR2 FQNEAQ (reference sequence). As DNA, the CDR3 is TGTGCCAGCGAGGAAGGGAGGGCTTCTAATGAAAAACTGTTTTTT. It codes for CASEEGRASNEKLFF.

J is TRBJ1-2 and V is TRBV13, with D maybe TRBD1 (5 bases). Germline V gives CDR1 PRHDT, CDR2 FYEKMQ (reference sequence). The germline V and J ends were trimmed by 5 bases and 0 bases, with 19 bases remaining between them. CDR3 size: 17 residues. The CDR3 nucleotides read TGTGCCAGCAGCCCCCAGCCGGGACCCACAGCTAACTATGGCTACACCTTC. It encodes CASSPQPGPTANYGYTF. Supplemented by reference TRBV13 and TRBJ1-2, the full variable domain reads AAGVIQSPRHLIKEKRETATLKCYPIPRHDTVYWYQQGPGQDPQFLISFYEKMQSDKGSIPDRFSAQQFSDYHSELNMSSLELGDSALYFCASSPQPGPTANYGYTFGSGTRLTVV.

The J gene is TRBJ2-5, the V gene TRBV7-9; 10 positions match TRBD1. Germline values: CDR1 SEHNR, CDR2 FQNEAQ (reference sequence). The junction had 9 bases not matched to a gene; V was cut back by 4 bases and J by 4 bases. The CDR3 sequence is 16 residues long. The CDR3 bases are TGTGCCAGCAGCTCCCCCGGGACAGGGGCCAGAGAGACCCAGTACTTC. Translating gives CASSSPGTGARETQYF.

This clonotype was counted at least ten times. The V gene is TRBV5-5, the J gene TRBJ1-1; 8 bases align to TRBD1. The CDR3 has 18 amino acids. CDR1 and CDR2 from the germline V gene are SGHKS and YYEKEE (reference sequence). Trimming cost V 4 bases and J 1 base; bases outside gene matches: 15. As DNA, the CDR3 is TGTGCCAGCAGCCTCACTCCGGGGCAGGGGGCGTGGAACACTGAAGCTTTCTTT. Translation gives CASSLTPGQGAWNTEAFF. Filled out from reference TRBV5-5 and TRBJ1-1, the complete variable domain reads DAGVTQSPTHLIKTRGQQVTLRCSPISGHKSVSWYQQVLGQGPQFIFQYYEKEERGRGNFPDRFSARQFPNYSSELNVNALLLGDSALYLCASSLTPGQGAWNTEAFFGQGTRLTVV.

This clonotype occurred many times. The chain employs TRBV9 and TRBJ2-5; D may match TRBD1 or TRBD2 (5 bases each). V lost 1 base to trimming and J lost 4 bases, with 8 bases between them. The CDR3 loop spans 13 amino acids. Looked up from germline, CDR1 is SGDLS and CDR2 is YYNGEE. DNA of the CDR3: TGTGCCAGCAGCGTAACGGGGCGAGAGACCCAGTACTTC. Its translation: CASSVTGRETQYF.

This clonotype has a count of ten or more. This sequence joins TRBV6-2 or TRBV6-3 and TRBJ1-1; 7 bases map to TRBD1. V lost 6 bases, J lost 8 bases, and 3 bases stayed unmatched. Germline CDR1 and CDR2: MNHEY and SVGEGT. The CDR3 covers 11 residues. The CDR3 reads CASRETGEAFF. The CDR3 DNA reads TGTGCCAGCAGGGAGACAGGGGAAGCTTTCTTT.

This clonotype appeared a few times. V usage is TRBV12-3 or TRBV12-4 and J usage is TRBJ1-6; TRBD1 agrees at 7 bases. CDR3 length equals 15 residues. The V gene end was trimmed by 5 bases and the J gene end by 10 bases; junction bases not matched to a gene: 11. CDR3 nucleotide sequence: TGTGCCAGCAGTCCGTACAGGGGACAAGGGTCACCCCTCCACTTT. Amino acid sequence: CASSPYRGQGSPLHF.

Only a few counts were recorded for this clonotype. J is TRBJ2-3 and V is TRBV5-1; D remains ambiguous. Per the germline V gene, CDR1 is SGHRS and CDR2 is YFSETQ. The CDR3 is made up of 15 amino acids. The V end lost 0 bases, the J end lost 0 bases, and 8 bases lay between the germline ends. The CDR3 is CASSLDATSTDTQYF. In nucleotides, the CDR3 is TGCGCCAGCAGCTTGGACGCAACCAGCACAGATACGCAGTATTTT. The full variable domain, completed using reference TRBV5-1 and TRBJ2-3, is KAGVTQTPRYLIKTRGQQVTLSCSPISGHRSVSWYQQTPGQGLQFLFEYFSETQRNKGNFPGRFSGRQFSNSRSEMNVSTLELGDSALYLCASSLDATSTDTQYFGPGTRLTVL.

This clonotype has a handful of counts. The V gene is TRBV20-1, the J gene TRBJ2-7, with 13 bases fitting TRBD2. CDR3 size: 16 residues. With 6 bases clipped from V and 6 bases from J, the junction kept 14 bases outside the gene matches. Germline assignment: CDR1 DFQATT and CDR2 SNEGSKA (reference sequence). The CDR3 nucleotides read TGCAGTGCACCAACACGACGACTAGCGGGGGGTCCCGAGCAGTACTTC. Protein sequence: CSAPTRRLAGGPEQYF.

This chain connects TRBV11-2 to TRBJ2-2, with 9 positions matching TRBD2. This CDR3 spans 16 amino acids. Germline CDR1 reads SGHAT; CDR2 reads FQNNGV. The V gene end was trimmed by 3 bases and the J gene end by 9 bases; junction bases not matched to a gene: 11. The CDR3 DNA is TGTGCCAGCAGCTTTTTATGGGCGGGGGGGAGAAGGGAGCTGTTTTTT. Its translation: CASSFLWAGGRRELFF. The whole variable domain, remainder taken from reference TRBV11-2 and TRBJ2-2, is EAGVAQSPRYKIIEKRQSVAFWCNPISGHATLYWYQQILGQGPKLLIQFQNNGVVDDSQLPKDRFSAERLKGVDSTLKIQPAKLEDSAVYLCASSFLWAGGRRELFFGEGSRLTVL.

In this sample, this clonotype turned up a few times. CDR3 amino acids: CASTPDAFTEAFF. DNA of the CDR3: TGTGCCAGCACCCCGGACGCTTTCACTGAAGCTTTCTTT. The rearrangement links TRBV28 to TRBJ1-1, with D hard to call. CDR1 MDHEN and CDR2 SYDVKM come from the germline V gene. V gave up 7 bases and J gave up 4 bases, with 13 bases separating them. The CDR3 contains 13 residues.

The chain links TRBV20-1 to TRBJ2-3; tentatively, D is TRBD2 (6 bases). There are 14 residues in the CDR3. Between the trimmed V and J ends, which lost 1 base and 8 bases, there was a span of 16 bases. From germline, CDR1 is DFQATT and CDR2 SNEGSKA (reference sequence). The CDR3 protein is CSARVAGQLRTQYF. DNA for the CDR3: TGCAGTGCTAGAGTCGCGGGGCAACTCCGTACGCAGTATTTT.

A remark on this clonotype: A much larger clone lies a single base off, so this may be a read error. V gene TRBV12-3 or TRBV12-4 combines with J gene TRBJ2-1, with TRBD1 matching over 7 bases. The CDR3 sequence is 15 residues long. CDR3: CAGSLEVGGWYEQFF. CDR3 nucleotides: TGTGCCGGCAGTTTAGAGGTAGGGGGCTGGTATGAGCAGTTCTTC.

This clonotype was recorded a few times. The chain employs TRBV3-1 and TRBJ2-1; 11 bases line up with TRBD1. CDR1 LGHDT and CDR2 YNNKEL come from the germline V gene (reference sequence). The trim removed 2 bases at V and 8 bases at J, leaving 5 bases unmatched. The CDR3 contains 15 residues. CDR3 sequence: CASSQPGQGADEQFF. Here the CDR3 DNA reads TGTGCCAGCAGCCAACCCGGACAGGGGGCGGATGAGCAGTTCTTC.

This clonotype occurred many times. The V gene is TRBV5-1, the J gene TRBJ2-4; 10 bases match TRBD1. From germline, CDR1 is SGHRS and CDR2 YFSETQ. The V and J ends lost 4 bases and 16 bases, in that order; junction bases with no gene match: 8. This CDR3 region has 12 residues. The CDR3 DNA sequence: TGCGCCAGCAGCGGGGGACAGGGGCCGCGATACTTC. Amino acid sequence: CASSGGQGPRYF.

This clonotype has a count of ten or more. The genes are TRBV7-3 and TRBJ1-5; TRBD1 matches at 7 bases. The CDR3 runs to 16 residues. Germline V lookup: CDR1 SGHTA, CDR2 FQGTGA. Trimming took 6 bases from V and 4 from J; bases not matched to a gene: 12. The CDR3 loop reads CASSQFWDSCNQPQHF. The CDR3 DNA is TGTGCCAGCAGTCAATTTTGGGACAGCTGTAATCAGCCCCAGCATTTT.

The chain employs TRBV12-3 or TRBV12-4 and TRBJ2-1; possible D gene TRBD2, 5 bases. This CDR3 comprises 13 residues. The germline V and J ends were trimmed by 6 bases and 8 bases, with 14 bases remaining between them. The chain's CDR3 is CASSPWGADEQFF. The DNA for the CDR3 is TGTGCCAGCAGCCCCTGGGGAGCCGATGAGCAGTTCTTC.

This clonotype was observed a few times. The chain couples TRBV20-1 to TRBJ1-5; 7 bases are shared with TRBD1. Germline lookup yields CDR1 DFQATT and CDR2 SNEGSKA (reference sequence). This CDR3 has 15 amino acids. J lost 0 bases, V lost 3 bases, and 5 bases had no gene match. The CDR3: CSARGQSYSNQPQHF. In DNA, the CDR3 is TGCAGTGCTAGGGGACAGAGCTATAGCAATCAGCCCCAGCATTTT.

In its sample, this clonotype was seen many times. The CDR3 DNA reads TGTGCCAGCAGCTTACAGGAGGGAGTCACCATATATTTT. It is translated as CASSLQEGVTIYF. This chain connects TRBV7-2 to TRBJ1-3; D gene uncertain. The V gene's germline CDR1 is SGHTA and CDR2 FQGNSA. The V gene lost 2 bases and the J gene lost 9 bases, with 11 bases spanning the gap. The CDR3 covers 13 residues.

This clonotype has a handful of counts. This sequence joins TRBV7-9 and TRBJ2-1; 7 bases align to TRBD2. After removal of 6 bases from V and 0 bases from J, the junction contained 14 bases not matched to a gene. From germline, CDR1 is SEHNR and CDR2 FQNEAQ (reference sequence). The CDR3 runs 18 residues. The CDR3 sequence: CASSPGSASGSSYNEQFF. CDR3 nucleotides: TGTGCCAGCAGTCCCGGCTCGGCTAGCGGAAGCTCCTACAATGAGCAGTTCTTC.

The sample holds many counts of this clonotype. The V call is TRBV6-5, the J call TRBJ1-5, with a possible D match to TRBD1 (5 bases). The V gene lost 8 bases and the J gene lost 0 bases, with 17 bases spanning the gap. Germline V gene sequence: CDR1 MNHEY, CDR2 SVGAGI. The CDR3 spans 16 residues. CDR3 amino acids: CASLPPGADSNQPQHF. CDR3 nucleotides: TGTGCCAGCTTACCCCCTGGGGCAGATAGCAATCAGCCCCAGCATTTT.

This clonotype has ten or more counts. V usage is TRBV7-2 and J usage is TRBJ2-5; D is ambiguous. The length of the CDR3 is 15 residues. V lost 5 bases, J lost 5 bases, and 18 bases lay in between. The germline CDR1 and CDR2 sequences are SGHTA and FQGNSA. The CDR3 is CASSIYSAPAETQYF. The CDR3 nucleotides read TGTGCCAGCAGCATCTATAGTGCCCCCGCGGAGACCCAGTACTTC.

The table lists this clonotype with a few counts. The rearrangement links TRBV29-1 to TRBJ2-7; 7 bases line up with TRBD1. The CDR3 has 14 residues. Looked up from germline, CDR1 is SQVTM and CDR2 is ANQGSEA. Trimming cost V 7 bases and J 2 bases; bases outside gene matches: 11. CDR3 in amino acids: CSATSGTDPYEQYF. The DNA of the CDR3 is TGCAGCGCGACGTCCGGGACAGACCCCTACGAGCAGTACTTC.

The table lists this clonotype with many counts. The CDR3 sequence: CATSRDRWELSNEQFF. CDR3 nucleotide sequence: TGTGCCACCAGCAGAGATCGGTGGGAACTATCGAATGAGCAGTTCTTC. The rearrangement joins TRBV15 to TRBJ2-1; D remains ambiguous. The CDR3 covers 16 residues. The germline V gene has CDR1 LNHNV and CDR2 YYDKDF (reference sequence). Trimming pared 0 bases from V and 7 bases from J, leaving 16 bases between. Based on the CDR3 plus reference TRBV15 and TRBJ2-1, the full variable domain is DAMVIQNPRYQVTQFGKPVTLSCSQTLNHNVMYWYQQKSSQAPKLLFHYYDKDFNNEADTPDNFQSRRPNTSFCFLDIRSPGLGDTAMYLCATSRDRWELSNEQFFGPGTRLTVL.

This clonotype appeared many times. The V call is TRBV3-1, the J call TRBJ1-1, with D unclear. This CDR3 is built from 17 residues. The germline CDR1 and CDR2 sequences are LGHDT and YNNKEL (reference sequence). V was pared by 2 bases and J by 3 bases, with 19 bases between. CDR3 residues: CASSQRQVEGPYTEAFF. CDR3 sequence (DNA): TGTGCCAGCAGCCAACGGCAGGTTGAGGGCCCTTACACTGAAGCTTTCTTT.